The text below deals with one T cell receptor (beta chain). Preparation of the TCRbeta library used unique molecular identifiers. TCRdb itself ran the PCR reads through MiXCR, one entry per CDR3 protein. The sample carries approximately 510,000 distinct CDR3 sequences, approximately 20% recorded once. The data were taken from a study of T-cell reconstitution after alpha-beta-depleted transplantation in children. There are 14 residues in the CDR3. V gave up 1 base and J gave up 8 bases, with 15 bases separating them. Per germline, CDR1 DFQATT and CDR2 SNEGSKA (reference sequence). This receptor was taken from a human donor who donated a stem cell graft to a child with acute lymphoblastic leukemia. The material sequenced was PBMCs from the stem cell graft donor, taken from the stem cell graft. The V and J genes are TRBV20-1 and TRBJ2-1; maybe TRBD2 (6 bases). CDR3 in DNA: TGCAGTGCTAGAGGGGGACTCACGGGCCATGAGCAGTTCTTC. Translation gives CSARGGLTGHEQFF.